This is a list of T cell receptor beta chains from one sample in a study of cytomegalovirus exposure and HLA in healthy donors. The data were produced by immunoSEQ multiplex PCR, yet TCRdb's version contains in-frame clones alone and is incomplete. The table shows 210,000 or so clones, with approximately 88% occurring only once. The sequencing sample was made of PBMCs. Source of these receptors: a boy aged 2 to 9 in good health and CMV-seronegative. Both conserved end residues are part of each CDR3. The D gene is left open where the match is weak. Clone size, where shown, is once, few, many, or a class for clones that have expanded.

clone size: -
D gene: -
V gene: TRBV7-8
J gene: TRBJ1-1
CDR3 DNA: TGTGCCAGCAGCTTAGCGGGCGGGCTCCTTGTTGAAGCTTTCTTT
CDR3 protein: CASSLAGGLLVEAFF

clone size: -
D gene: -
V gene: TRBV6-5
J gene: TRBJ1-2
CDR3 DNA: TGTGCCAGCAGTGCAACAGGAGTCTATGGCTACACCTTC
CDR3 protein: CASSATGVYGYTF

clone size: -
D gene: TRBD1
V gene: TRBV6-5
J gene: TRBJ2-5
CDR3 DNA: TGTGCCAGCAGTCCTCTCACAGGGGACCAAGAGACCCAGTACTTC
CDR3 protein: CASSPLTGDQETQYF

clone size: few
D gene: TRBD2
V gene: TRBV4-2
J gene: TRBJ2-7
CDR3 DNA: TGTGCCAGCAGCCAAGAGTCTAGCGGGAGCTACGAGCAGTACTTC
CDR3 protein: CASSQESSGSYEQYF

clone size: -
D gene: -
V gene: TRBV27
J gene: TRBJ1-3
CDR3 DNA: TGTGCCAGCAAACTAGGAAACACCATATATTTT
CDR3 protein: CASKLGNTIYF

clone size: -
D gene: TRBD1
V gene: TRBV6-6
J gene: TRBJ2-7
CDR3 DNA: TGTGCCAGCAGTTACTCGGCGACAGGGCGGTACGAGCAGTACTTC
CDR3 protein: CASSYSATGRYEQYF

clone size: -
D gene: TRBD1
V gene: TRBV11-2
J gene: TRBJ2-3
CDR3 DNA: TGTGCCAGCAGCCCCCCACGGACAGGGACCACAGATACGCAGTATTTT
CDR3 protein: CASSPPRTGTTDTQYF

clone size: -
D gene: TRBD1
V gene: TRBV6-1
J gene: TRBJ1-2
CDR3 DNA: TGTGCCAGCAGTGGGGACAGGGACTATGGCTACACCTTC
CDR3 protein: CASSGDRDYGYTF

clone size: -
D gene: -
V gene: TRBV4-1
J gene: TRBJ2-7
CDR3 DNA: TGCGCCAGCAGCCAAATAACGGAGACCTACGAGCAGTACTTC
CDR3 protein: CASSQITETYEQYF

clone size: -
D gene: TRBD2
V gene: TRBV7-6
J gene: TRBJ2-7
CDR3 DNA: TGTGCCAGCAGCTTGGCCGGGACTAGCGGCTACGAGCAGTACTTC
CDR3 protein: CASSLAGTSGYEQYF

clone size: -
D gene: -
V gene: TRBV19
J gene: TRBJ2-5
CDR3 DNA: TGTGCCAGTAGTATAGACTTTCAAGAGACCCAGTACTTC
CDR3 protein: CASSIDFQETQYF

clone size: few
D gene: -
V gene: TRBV29-1
J gene: TRBJ1-2
CDR3 DNA: TGCAGCGTTGAAGACGGGGCGGGGACTGCTAACTATGGCTACACCTTC
CDR3 protein: CSVEDGAGTANYGYTF

clone size: -
D gene: -
V gene: TRBV7-8
J gene: TRBJ1-4
CDR3 DNA: TGTGCCAGCAGTTATTCCGAGGCAAATAATGAAAAACTGTTTTTT
CDR3 protein: CASSYSEANNEKLFF